This note documents a single T cell receptor beta chain sequence. Its antigen is not known. MiXCR, run by TCRdb on the reads, gives a single entry per CDR3 protein. The data show 700,000 to 950,000 distinct CDR3 sequences, 30% to 35% seen once. The entry originates in a study of T cell repertoires in cytomegalovirus infection. V was shortened by 0 bases and J by 10 bases, with 21 bases between the two germline ends. This CDR3 region has 16 residues. CDR1 and CDR2 (germline): LGHNT, FRNRAP. The clonotype originates from a human donor in good health (CMV status not recorded). Some clones in this sample may be carry-over from other donors' samples. This chain joins TRBV12-5 and TRBJ1-1, with a tentative D call TRBD1 (6 bases). The starting material was cultured CD8+ T cells from PBMCs, obtained from culture after CMV antigen stimulation. The CDR3 is CASGLVGGQGPPVAFF. The CDR3 nucleotides read TGTGCTAGTGGTTTGGTAGGGGGACAAGGTCCGCCCGTAGCTTTCTTT.